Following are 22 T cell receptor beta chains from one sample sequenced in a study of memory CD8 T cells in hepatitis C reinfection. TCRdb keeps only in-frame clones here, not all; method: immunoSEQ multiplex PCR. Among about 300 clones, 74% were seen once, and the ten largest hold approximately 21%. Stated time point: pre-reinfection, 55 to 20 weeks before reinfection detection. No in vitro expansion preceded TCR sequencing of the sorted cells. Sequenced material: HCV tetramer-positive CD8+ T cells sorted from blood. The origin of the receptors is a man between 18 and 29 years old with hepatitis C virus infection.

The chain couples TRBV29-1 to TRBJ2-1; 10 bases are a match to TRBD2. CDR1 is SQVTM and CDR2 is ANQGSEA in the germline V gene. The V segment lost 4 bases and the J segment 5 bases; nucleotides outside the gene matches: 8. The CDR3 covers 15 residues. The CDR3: CSVVWTSGFDNEQFF. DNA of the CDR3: TGCAGCGTTGTTTGGACTAGCGGATTTGACAATGAGCAGTTCTTC.

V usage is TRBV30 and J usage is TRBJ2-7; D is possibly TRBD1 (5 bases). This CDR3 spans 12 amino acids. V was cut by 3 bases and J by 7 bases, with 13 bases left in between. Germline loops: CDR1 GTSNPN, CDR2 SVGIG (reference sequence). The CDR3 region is CAWRGPGFEQYF. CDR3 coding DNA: TGTGCCTGGAGGGGTCCAGGGTTTGAGCAGTACTTC.

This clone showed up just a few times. CDR3 nucleotide sequence: TGTGCCAGCAGCGACGGGACAGGGCCCTATGGCTACACCTTC. Encoded protein: CASSDGTGPYGYTF. The J gene is TRBJ1-2, the V gene TRBV14, with TRBD1 identical over 9 bases. The V segment lost 5 bases and the J segment 4 bases; nucleotides outside the gene matches: 5. CDR1 SGHDN and CDR2 FVKESK come from the germline V gene. CDR3 length: 14 residues.

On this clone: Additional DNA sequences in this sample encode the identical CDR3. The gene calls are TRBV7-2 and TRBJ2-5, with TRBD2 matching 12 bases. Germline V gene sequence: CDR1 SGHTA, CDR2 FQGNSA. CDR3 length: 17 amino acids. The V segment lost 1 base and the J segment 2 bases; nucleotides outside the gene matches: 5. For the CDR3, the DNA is TGTGCCAGCAGCTTAGAGACTAGCGGGGGTTATCAAGAGACCCAGTACTTC. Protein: CASSLETSGGYQETQYF.

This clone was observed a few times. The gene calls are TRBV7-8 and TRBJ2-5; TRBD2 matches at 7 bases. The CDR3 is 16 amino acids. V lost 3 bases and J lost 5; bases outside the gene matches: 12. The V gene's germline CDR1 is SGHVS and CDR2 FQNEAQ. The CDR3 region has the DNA TGTGCCAGCAGCTTCCTCCCGGGGGGAAGGGGTGAGACCCAGTACTTC. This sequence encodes CASSFLPGGRGETQYF. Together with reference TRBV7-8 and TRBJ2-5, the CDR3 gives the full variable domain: GAGVSQSPRYKVAKRGQDVALRCDPISGHVSLFWYQQALGQGPEFLTYFQNEAQLDKSGLPSDRFFAERPEGSVSTLKIQRTQQEDSAVYLCASSFLPGGRGETQYFGPGTRLLVL.

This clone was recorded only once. The CDR3: CASSLAGGTGAYNEQFF. The CDR3 coding sequence is TGTGCCAGCAGTTTAGCGGGGGGGACAGGAGCCTACAATGAGCAGTTCTTC. The gene calls are TRBV27 and TRBJ2-1; possibly TRBD2 for D (9 bases). CDR1 MNHEY and CDR2 SMNVEV come from the germline V gene (reference sequence). V lost 2 bases to trimming and J lost 2 bases, with 16 bases between them. The CDR3 loop spans 17 amino acids.

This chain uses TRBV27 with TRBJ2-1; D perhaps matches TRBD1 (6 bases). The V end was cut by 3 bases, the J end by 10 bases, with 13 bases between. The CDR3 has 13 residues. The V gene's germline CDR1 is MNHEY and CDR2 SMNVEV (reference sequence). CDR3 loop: CASSFTQGWEQFF. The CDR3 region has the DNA TGTGCCAGCAGTTTCACACAGGGCTGGGAGCAGTTCTTC.

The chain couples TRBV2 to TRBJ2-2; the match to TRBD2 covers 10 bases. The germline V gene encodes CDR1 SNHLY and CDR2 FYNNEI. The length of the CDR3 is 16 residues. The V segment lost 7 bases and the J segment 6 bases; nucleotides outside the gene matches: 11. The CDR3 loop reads CASTRRTSGEPGELFF. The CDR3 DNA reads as TGTGCCAGCACTCGGAGGACTAGCGGCGAGCCCGGGGAGCTGTTTTTT.

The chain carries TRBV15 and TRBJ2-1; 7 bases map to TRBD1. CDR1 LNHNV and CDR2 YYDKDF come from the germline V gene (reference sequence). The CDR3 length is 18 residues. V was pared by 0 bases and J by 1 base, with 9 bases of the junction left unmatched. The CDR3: CATSRDTTGDPSYNEQFF. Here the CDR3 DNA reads TGTGCCACCAGCAGAGATACCACAGGGGACCCTTCCTACAATGAGCAGTTCTTC.

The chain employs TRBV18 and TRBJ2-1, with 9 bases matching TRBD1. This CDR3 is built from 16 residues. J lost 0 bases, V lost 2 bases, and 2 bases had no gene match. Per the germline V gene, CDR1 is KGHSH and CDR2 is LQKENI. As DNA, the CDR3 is TGTGCCAGCTCACCAGAGGACAGGGGCTCCTACAATGAGCAGTTCTTC. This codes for CASSPEDRGSYNEQFF. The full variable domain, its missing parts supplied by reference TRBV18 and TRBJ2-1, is NAGVMQNPRHLVRRRGQEARLRCSPMKGHSHVYWYRQLPEEGLKFMVYLQKENIIDESGMPKERFSAEFPKEGPSILRIQQVVRGDSAAYFCASSPEDRGSYNEQFFGPGTRLTVL.

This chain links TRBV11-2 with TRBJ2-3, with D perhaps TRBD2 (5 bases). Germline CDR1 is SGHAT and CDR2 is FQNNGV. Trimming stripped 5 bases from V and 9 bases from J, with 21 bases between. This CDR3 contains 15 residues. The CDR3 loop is CASSQEAGHWGTQYF. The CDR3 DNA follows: TGTGCCAGCAGCCAGGAGGCTGGTCATTGGGGAACGCAGTATTTT.

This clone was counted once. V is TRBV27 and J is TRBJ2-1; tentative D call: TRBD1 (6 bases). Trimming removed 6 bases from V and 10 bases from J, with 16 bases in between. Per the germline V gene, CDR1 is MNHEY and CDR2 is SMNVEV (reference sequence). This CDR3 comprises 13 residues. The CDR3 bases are TGTGCCAGCAGCCGGACACAGGGATGGGAGCAGTTCTTC. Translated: CASSRTQGWEQFF.

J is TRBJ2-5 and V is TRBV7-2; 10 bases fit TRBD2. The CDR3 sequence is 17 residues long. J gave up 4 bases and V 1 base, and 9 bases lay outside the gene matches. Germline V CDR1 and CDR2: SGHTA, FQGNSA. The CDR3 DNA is TGTGCCAGCAGCTTAGAGGTTGCAGCGGGAGGGGGAGAGACCCAGTACTTC. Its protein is CASSLEVAAGGGETQYF.

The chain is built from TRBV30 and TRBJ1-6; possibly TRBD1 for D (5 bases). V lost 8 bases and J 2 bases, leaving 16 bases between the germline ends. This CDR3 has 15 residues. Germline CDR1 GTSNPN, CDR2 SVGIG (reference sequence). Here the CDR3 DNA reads TGTGCCGTCCCAGGGTCGGAGCCCTATAATTCACCCCTCCACTTT. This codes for CAVPGSEPYNSPLHF.

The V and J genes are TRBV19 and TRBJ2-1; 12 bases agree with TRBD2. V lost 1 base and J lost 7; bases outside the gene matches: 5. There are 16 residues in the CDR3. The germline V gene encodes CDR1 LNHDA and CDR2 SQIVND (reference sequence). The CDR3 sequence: CASSIGLAGERNEQFF. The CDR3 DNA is TGTGCCAGTAGTATAGGACTAGCGGGAGAACGGAATGAGCAGTTCTTC. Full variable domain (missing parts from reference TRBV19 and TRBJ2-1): DGGITQSPKYLFRKEGQNVTLSCEQNLNHDAMYWYRQDPGQGLRLIYYSQIVNDFQKGDIAEGYSVSREKKESFPLTVTSAQKNPTAFYLCASSIGLAGERNEQFFGPGTRLTVL.

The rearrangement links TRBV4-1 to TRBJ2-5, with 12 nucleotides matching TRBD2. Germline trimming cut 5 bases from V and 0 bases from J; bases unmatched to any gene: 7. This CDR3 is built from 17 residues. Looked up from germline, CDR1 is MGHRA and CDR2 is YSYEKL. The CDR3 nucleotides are TGCGCCAGCAGCGACGTCACTAGCGGGGGGTACCAAGAGACCCAGTACTTC. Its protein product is CASSDVTSGGYQETQYF.

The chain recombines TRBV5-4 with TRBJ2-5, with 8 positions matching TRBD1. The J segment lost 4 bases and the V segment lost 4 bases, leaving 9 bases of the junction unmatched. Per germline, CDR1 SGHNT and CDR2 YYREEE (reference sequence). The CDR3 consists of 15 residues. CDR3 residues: CASSRGTGEPETQYF. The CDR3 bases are TGTGCCAGCAGCCGCGGGACAGGAGAACCAGAGACCCAGTACTTC.

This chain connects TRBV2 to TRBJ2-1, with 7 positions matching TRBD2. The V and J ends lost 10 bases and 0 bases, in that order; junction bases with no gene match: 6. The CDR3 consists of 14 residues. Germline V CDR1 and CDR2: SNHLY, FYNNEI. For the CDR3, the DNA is TGTGCCATCGGAGCGGGGAGCTCCTACAATGAGCAGTTCTTC. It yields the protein CAIGAGSSYNEQFF. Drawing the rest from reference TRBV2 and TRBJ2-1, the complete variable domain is EPEVTQTPSHQVTQMGQEVILRCVPISNHLYFYWYRQILGQKVEFLVSFYNNEISEKSEIFDDQFSVERPDGSNFTLKIRSTKLEDSAMYFCAIGAGSSYNEQFFGPGTRLTVL.

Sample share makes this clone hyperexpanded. The CDR3: CASSLEVAGGNEQFF. CDR3 in DNA: TGTGCCAGCAGCTTAGAGGTTGCGGGAGGGAATGAGCAGTTCTTC. The genes are TRBV7-6 and TRBJ2-1, with 9 bases lining up with TRBD2. CDR1 is SGHVS, CDR2 FNYEAQ, per germline. This CDR3 has 15 amino acids. The V segment lost 1 base and the J segment 7 bases; nucleotides outside the gene matches: 5.

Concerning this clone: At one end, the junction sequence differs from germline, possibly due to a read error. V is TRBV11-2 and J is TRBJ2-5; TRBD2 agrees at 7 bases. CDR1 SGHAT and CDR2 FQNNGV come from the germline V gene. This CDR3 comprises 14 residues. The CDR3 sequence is CASSSPRGEEAQYF. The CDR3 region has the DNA TGTGCCAGCAGCTCGCCCCGGGGGGAAGAGGCCCAGTACTTC. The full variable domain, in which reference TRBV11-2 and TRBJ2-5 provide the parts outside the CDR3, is EAGVAQSPRYKIIEKRQSVAFWCNPISGHATLYWYQQILGQGPKLLIQFQNNGVVDDSQLPKDRFSAERLKGVDSTLKIQPAKLEDSAVYLCASSSPRGEEAQYFGPGTRLLVL.

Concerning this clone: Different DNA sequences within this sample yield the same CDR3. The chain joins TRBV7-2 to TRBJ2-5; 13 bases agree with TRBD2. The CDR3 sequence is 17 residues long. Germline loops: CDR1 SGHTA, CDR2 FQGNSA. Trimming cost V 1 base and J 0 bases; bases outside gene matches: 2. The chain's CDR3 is CASSLETSGGYQETQYF. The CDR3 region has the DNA TGTGCCAGCAGCTTAGAGACTAGCGGGGGGTACCAAGAGACCCAGTACTTC.

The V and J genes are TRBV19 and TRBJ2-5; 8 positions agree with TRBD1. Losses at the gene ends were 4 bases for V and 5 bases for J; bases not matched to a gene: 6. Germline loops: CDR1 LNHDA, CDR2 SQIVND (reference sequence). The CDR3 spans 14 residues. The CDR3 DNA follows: TGTGCCAGTAGTACACCAGGGGGCTGGGAGACCCAGTACTTC. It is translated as CASSTPGGWETQYF.